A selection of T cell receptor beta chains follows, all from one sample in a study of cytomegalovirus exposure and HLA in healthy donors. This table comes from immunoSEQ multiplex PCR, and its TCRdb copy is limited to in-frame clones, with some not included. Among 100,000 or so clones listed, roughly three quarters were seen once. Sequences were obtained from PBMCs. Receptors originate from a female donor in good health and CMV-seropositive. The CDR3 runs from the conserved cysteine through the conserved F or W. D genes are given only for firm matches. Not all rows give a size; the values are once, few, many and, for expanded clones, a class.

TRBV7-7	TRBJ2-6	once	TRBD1	TGTGCCAGCAGCGCTTCAGCTGGGACAGCTGGGGCCAACGTCCTGACTTTC	CASSASAGTAGANVLTF
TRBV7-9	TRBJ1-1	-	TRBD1	TGTGCCAGCAGCTTGGGACAGGGTCGGACTGAAGCTTTCTTT	CASSLGQGRTEAFF
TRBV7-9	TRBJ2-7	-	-	TGTGCCAGCAGCTTTGGAGCTGGGGAAGGGGACGGGAGAAGGTACGAGCAGTACTTC	CASSFGAGEGDGRRYEQYF
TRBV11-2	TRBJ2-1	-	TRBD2	TGTGCCAGCAGCTTAGTCCCCCTAGCGGGAGGGGAGCAGTTCTTC	CASSLVPLAGGEQFF
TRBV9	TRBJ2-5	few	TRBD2	TGTGCCAGCAGCGTAGCGGGAGGATTACAAGAGACCCAGTACTTC	CASSVAGGLQETQYF
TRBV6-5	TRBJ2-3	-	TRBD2	TGTGCCAGCAGTACCCTAGCGGGCACAGATACGCAGTATTTT	CASSTLAGTDTQYF
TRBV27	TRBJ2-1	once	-	TGTGCCAGCAGTTTTAGCCCCGCATGGGGGGATGAGCAGTTCTTC	CASSFSPAWGDEQFF
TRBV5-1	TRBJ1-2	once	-	TGCGCCAGCAGCTCGATTGGAGGATATGGCTACACCTTC	CASSSIGGYGYTF
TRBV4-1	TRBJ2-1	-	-	TGCGCCAGCAGCCAAGAGATCGGGGAGTCCTACAATGAGCAGTTCTTC	CASSQEIGESYNEQFF
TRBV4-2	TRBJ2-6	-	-	TGTGCAGTCGGAAGCAGCCCTTCTGGGGCCAACGGCCTGACTTTC	CAVGSSPSGANGLTF
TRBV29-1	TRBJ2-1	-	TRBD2	TGCAGGGACCGGCGGGCTAGCGGGAGAAGCTCCTACAATGAGCAGTTCTTC	CRDRRASGRSSYNEQFF
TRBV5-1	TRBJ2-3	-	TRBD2	TGCGCCAGCAGCCTCGGGACTAGCGGAGGCACAGATACGCAGTATTTT	CASSLGTSGGTDTQYF
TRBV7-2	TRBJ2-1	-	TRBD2	TGTGCCAGCAGCGACTGGACTAGCGGGAGTAATGAGCAGTTCTTC	CASSDWTSGSNEQFF
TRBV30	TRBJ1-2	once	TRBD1	TGTGCCTGGAGTGACACCCGACAGGGTCGCTACACCTTC	CAWSDTRQGRYTF
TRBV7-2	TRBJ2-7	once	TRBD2	TGTGCCAGCAGCCCCGTCGGGGGGATATACGAGCAGTACTTC	CASSPVGGIYEQYF
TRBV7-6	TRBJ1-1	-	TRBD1	TGTGCCAGCAGCTTAAGACAGGGTGCCACTGAAGCTTTCTTT	CASSLRQGATEAFF
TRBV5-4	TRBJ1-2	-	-	TGTGCCAGCAGCCTCCCGGGTGGCCTGACGGGCTACACCTTC	CASSLPGGLTGYTF
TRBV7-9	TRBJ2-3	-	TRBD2	TGTGCCAGTGAGGGACTAGCGGAACTTAAAAACACAGATACGCAGTATTTT	CASEGLAELKNTDTQYF
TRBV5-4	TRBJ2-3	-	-	TGTGCCAGCAACATGGGGGGGGGCTTGACCTCAGATACGCAGTATTTT	CASNMGGGLTSDTQYF
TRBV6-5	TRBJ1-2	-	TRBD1	TGTGCCAGCTCTACCGGAGGGGGCGTTGGCTACACCTTC	CASSTGGGVGYTF
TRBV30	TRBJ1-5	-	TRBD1	TGTGCCTGGAGGGGACAGGGGCTGGGGCCCCAGCATTTT	CAWRGQGLGPQHF
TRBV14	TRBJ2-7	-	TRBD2	TGTGCCAGCAGCCGCTTAGCGGGGGGGCCTTACGAGCAGTACTTC	CASSRLAGGPYEQYF
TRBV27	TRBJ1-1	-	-	TGTGCCAGCAGTTACGGGGGTGGTGCTGAAGCTTTCTTT	CASSYGGGAEAFF